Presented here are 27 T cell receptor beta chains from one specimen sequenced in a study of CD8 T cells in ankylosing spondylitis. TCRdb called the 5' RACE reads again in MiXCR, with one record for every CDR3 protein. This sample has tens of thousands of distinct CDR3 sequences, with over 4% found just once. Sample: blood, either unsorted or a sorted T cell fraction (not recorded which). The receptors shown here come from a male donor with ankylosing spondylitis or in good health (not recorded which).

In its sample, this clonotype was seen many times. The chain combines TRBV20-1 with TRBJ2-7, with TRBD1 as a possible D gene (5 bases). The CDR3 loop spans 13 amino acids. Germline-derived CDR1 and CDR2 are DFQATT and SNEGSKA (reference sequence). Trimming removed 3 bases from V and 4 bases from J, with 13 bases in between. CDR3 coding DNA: TGCAGTGCTAGCACAGGCCCCTTATACGAGCAGTACTTC. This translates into CSASTGPLYEQYF.

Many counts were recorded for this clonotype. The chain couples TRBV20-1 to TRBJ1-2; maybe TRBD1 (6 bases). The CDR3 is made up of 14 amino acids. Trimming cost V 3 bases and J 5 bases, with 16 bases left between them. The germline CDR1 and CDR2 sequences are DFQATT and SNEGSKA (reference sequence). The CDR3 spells CSASIGAGAYGYTF. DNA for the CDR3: TGCAGTGCTAGTATAGGGGCAGGGGCTTATGGCTACACCTTC.

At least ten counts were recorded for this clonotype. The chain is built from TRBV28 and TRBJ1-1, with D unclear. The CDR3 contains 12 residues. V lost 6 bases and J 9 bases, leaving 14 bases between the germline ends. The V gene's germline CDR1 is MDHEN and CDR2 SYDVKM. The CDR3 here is CASSSQIIKAFF. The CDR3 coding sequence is TGTGCCAGCAGCAGCCAGATAATTAAAGCTTTCTTT.

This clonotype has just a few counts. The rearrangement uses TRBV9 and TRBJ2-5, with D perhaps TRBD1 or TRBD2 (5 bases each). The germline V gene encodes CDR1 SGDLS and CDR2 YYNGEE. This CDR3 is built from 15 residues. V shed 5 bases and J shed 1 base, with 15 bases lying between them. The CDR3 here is CASSARGTPQETQYF. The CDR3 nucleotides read TGTGCCAGCAGTGCCAGAGGGACCCCCCAAGAGACCCAGTACTTC. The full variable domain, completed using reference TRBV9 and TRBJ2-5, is DSGVTQTPKHLITATGQRVTLRCSPRSGDLSVYWYQQSLDQGLQFLIQYYNGEERAKGNILERFSAQQFPDLHSELNLSSLELGDSALYFCASSARGTPQETQYFGPGTRLLVL.

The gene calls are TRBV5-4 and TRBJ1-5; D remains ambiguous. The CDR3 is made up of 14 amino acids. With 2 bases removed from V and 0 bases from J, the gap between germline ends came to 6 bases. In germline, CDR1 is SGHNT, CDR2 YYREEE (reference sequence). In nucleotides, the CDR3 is TGTGCCAGCAGCTTAGGTAATAGCAATCAGCCCCAGCATTTT. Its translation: CASSLGNSNQPQHF.

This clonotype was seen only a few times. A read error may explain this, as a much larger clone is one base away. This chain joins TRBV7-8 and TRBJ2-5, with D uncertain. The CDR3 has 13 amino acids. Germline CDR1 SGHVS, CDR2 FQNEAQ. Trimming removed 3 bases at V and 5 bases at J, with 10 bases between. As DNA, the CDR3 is TGTGCCAGCAGCTTCCCTGCCCGGGAGACCCAGTACTTC. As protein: CASSFPARETQYF.

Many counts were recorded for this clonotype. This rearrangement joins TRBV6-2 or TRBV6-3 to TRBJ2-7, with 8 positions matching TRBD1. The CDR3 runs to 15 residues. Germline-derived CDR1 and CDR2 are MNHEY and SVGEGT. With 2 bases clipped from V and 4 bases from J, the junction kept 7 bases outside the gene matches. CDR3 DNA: TGTGCCAGCAGTTACCCCCCGGACAGGGTGTACGAGCAGTACTTC. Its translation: CASSYPPDRVYEQYF.

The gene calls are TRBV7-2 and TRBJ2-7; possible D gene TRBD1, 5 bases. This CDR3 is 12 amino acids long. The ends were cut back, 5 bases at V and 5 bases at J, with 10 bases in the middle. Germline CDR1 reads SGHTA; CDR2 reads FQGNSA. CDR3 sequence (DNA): TGTGCCAGCAGCCAGGGTTACGACGAGCAGTACTTC. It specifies CASSQGYDEQYF.

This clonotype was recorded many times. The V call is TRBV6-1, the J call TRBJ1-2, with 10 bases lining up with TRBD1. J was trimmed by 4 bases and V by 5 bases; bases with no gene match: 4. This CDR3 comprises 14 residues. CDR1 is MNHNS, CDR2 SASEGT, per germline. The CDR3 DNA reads TGTGCCAGCAGTCGGGGACAGGGGCTCTATGGCTACACCTTC. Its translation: CASSRGQGLYGYTF.

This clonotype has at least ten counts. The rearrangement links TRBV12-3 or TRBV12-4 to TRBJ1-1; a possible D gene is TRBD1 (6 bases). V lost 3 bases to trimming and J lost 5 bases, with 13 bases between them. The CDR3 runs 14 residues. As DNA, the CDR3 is TGTGCCAGCAGTTTGGGGGGGCATGGTACTGAAGCTTTCTTT. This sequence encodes CASSLGGHGTEAFF.

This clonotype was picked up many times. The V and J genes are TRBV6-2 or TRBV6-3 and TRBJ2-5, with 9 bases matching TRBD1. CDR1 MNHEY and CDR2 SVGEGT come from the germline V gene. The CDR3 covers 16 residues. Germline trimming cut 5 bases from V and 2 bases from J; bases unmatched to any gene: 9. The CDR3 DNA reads TGTGCCAGCAGTGGACAGGGGCTCGCCCTTCAAGAGACCCAGTACTTC. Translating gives CASSGQGLALQETQYF.

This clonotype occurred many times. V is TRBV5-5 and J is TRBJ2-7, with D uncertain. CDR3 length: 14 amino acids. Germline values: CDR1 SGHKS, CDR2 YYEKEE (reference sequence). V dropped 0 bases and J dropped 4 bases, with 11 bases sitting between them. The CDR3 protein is CASSLDWVGYEQYF. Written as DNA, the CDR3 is TGTGCCAGCAGCTTGGATTGGGTGGGTTACGAGCAGTACTTC.

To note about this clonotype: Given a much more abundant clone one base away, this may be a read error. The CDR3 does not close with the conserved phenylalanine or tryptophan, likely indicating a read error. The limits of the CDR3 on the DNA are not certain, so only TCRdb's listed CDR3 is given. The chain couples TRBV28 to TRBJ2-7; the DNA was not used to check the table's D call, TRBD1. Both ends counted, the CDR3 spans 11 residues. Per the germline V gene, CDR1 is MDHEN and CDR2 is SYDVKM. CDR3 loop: CASSLLDVPYY.

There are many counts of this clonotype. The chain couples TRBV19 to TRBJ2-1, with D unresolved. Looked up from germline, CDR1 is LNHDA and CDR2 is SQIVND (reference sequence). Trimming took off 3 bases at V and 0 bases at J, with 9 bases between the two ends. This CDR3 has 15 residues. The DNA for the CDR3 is TGTGCCAGTAGTATTTACCAGAGCTCCTACAATGAGCAGTTCTTC. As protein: CASSIYQSSYNEQFF.

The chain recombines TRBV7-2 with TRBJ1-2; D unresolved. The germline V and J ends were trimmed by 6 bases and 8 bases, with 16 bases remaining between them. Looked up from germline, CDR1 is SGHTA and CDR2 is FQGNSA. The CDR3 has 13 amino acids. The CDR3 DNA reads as TGTGCCAGCAGAACGGTGATAGCGGGGGGCTACACCTTC. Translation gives CASRTVIAGGYTF.

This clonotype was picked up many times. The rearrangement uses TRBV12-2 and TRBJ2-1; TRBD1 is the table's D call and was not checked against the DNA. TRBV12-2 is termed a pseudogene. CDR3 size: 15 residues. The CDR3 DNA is TGTGCAAGTCGCTTATACAGGGTTAAACCTAATGAGCAGTTCTTC. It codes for CASRLYRVKPNEQFF.

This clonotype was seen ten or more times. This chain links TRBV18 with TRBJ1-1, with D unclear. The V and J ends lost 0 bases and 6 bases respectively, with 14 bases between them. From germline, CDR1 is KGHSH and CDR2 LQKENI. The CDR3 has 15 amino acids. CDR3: CASSPPGSPKAEAFF. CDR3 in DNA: TGTGCCAGCTCACCACCTGGGAGCCCCAAGGCTGAAGCTTTCTTT.

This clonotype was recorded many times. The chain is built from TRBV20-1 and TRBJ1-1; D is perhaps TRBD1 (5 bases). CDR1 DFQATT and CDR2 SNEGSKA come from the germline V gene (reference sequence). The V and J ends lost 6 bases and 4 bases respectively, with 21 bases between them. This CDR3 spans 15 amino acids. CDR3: CSADGAGRQGTEAFF. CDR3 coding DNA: TGCAGTGCCGACGGGGCAGGGCGGCAGGGCACTGAAGCTTTCTTT.

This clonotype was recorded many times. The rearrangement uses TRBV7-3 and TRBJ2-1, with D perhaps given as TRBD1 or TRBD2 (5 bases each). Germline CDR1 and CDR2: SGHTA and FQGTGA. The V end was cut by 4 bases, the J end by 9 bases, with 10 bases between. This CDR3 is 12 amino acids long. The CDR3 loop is CASSSTGGEQFF. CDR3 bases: TGTGCCAGCAGCTCAACAGGAGGTGAGCAGTTCTTC.

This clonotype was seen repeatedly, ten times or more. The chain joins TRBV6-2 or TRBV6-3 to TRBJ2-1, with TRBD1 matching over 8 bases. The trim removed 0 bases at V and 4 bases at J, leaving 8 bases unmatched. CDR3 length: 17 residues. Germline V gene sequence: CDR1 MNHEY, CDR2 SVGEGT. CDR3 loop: CASSYSPPGGIYNEQFF. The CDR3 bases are TGTGCCAGCAGTTACTCTCCCCCAGGGGGCATATACAATGAGCAGTTCTTC.

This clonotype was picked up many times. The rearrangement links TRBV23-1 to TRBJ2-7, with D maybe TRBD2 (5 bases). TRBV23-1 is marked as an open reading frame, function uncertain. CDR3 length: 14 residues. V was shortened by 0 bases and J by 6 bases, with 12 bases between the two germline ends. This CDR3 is CASSQSNGESEQYF. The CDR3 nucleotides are TGCGCCAGCAGTCAATCAAACGGGGAGTCCGAGCAGTACTTC.

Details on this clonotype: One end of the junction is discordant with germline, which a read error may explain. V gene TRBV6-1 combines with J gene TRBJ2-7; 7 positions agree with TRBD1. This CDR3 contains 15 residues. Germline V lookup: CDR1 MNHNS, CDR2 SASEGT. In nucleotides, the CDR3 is TGTGCCAGCAGTGCCGGACAGGACCTTGTGTACGACCAGTACTTC. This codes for CASSAGQDLVYDQYF.

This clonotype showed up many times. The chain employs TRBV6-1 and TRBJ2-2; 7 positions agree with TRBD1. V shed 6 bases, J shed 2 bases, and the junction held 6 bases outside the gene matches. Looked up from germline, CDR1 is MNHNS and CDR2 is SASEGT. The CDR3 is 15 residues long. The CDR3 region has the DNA TGTGCCAGCAGCCGACAGGGCCTAAACACCGGGGAGCTGTTTTTT. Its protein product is CASSRQGLNTGELFF.

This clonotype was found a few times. The CDR3 nucleotides read TGTGCCAGCAGTTTAGTCTGGGGACAGTCCTACGAGCAGTACTTC. It encodes CASSLVWGQSYEQYF. The J gene is TRBJ2-7, the V gene TRBV12-3 or TRBV12-4, with TRBD1 matching 7 bases. The CDR3 covers 15 residues. The ends lost 1 base at V and 1 base at J; junction bases unmatched: 4.

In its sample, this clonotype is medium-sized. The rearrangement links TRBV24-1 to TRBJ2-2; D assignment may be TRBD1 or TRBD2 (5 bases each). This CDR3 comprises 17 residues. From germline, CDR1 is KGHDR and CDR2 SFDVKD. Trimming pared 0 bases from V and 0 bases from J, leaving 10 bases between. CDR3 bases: TGTGCCACCAGTGATTTGGGGGACCCCGCGAACACCGGGGAGCTGTTTTTT. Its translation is CATSDLGDPANTGELFF.

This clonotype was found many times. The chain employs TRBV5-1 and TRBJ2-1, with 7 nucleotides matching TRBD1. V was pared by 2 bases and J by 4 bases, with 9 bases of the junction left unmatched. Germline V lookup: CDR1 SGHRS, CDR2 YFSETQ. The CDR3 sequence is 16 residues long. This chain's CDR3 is CASSFFRDSRYNEQFF. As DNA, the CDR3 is TGCGCCAGCAGCTTCTTCCGGGACAGTAGATACAATGAGCAGTTCTTC.

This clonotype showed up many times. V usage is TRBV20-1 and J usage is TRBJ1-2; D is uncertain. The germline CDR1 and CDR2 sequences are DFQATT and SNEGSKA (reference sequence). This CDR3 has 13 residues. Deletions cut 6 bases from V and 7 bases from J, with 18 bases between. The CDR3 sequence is CSAKNPPALGYTF. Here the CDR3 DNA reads TGCAGTGCCAAAAATCCCCCAGCGCTTGGCTACACCTTC.